These 5 T cell receptor beta chains were all obtained from the same sample, sequenced in a study of cytomegalovirus exposure and HLA in healthy donors. PCR employed 60 Vbeta and 13 Jbeta primers. Some clones are missing from TCRdb's copy, which holds only in-frame ones; the method was immunoSEQ multiplex PCR. Of approximately 210,000 clones in the sample, 75% to 85% are singletons; the top ten hold approximately 0.36%. Sequencing was carried out using PBMCs. These receptor sequences come from a male donor in good health and CMV-seropositive.

The genes are TRBV6-1 and TRBJ2-5; TRBD2 matches at 12 bases. CDR1 MNHNS and CDR2 SASEGT come from the germline V gene. The CDR3 contains 14 residues. V lost 4 bases, J lost 6 bases, and 3 bases stayed unmatched. The CDR3: CASSASGGAQTQYF. The CDR3 nucleotides read TGTGCCAGCAGTGCTAGCGGGGGGGCCCAGACCCAGTACTTC.

The chain recombines TRBV5-1 with TRBJ2-1; the D is unclear. V was shortened by 4 bases and J by 6 bases, with 14 bases between the two germline ends. The length of the CDR3 is 14 residues. The germline gives CDR1 SGHRS, CDR2 YFSETQ. CDR3 sequence: CASSQAAFLNEQFF. CDR3 DNA: TGCGCCAGCAGCCAAGCTGCTTTCCTCAATGAGCAGTTCTTC.

The CDR3 protein is CASSSGTENEKLFF. The CDR3 nucleotides are TGTGCCAGCAGCTCCGGGACAGAGAATGAAAAACTGTTTTTT. The chain combines TRBV7-2 with TRBJ1-4, with TRBD1 matching over 7 bases. CDR1 is SGHTA and CDR2 is FQGNSA in the germline V gene. The CDR3 contains 14 residues. With 4 bases clipped from V and 5 bases from J, the junction kept 4 bases outside the gene matches.

The chain has TRBV18 and TRBJ1-1, with a tentative D call TRBD1 (5 bases). With 0 bases removed from V and 6 bases from J, the gap between germline ends came to 11 bases. The CDR3 contains 14 residues. The germline gives CDR1 KGHSH, CDR2 LQKENI. CDR3 nucleotides: TGTGCCAGCTCACCACCGTACCAGGGCGCTGAAGCTTTCTTT. This codes for CASSPPYQGAEAFF. Based on the CDR3 plus reference TRBV18 and TRBJ1-1, the full variable domain is NAGVMQNPRHLVRRRGQEARLRCSPMKGHSHVYWYRQLPEEGLKFMVYLQKENIIDESGMPKERFSAEFPKEGPSILRIQQVVRGDSAAYFCASSPPYQGAEAFFGQGTRLTVV.

This chain uses TRBV2 with TRBJ1-3; D might be TRBD1 (6 bases). Germline values: CDR1 SNHLY, CDR2 FYNNEI. V was clipped by 1 base and J by 3 bases, with 10 bases between them. This CDR3 is 15 amino acids long. The CDR3 region is CASSEGGHNGNTIYF. The CDR3 nucleotides read TGTGCCAGCAGTGAAGGGGGACACAATGGAAACACCATATATTTT.